Here is one TCR beta chain with its context. Every isolated RNA sample was fully reverse transcribed, so sequencing captured expressed TCRB transcripts. Profiling relied on immunoSEQ multiplex PCR, and the TCRdb table lists in-frame clones only, not all of them. The repertoire holds about 150,000 clones, with 8.5% to 14% as singletons. The data are from a study of beta chain features in type 1 diabetes. The clonotype originates from a man younger than 35 in good health. Sequenced material: central memory CD4+ T cells from blood.

This chain's CDR3 is CAMGFRTQYF. The DNA of the CDR3 is TGTGCCATGGGGTTCCGGACCCAGTACTTC. The chain has TRBV10-3 and TRBJ2-5; D is unclear. The CDR3 totals 10 residues. Germline values: CDR1 ENHRY, CDR2 SYGVKD. V was cut by 9 bases and J by 7 bases, with 9 bases left in between.